This T cell receptor beta chain came from a study of cytomegalovirus exposure and HLA in healthy donors. Study-wide points: Reportedly, diagnosis of cytomegalovirus status by the classifier showed high specificity and sensitivity. An apparent linkage of common viral pathogens to several of the most significant clusters emerged in a later analysis.

V shed 4 bases and J 0 bases; nucleotides not matched to a gene: 5. Germline loops: CDR1 ENHRY, CDR2 SYGVKD. The CDR3 spans 16 residues. There are a few counts of this clone. Its antigen is not known. Primers for the PCR totalled 60 Vbeta and 13 Jbeta. This table comes from immunoSEQ multiplex PCR, and its TCRdb copy is limited to in-frame clones, with some not included. The sample consists of 70,000 to 100,000 clones, 69% of them appearing once. Sequencing was performed on PBMCs. The chain recombines TRBV10-3 with TRBJ2-3; 9 bases align to TRBD1. This receptor was taken from a man aged 50 to 60 in good health and CMV-seronegative. CDR3 sequence (DNA): TGTGCCATCAGTGGAGGGACAGGGACTAGCACAGATACGCAGTATTTT. Its translation is CAISGGTGTSTDTQYF.